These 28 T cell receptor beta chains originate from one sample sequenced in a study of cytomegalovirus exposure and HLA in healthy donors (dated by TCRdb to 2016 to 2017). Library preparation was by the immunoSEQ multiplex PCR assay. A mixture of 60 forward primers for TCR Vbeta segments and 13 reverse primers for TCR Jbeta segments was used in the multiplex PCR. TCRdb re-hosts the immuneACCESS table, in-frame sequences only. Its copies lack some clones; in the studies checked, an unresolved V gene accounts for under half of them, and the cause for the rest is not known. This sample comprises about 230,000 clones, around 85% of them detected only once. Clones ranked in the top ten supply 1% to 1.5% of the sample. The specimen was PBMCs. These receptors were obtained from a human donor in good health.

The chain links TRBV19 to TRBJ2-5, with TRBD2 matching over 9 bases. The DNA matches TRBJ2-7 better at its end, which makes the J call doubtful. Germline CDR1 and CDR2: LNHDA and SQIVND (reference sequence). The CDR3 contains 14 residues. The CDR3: CASRRTSAPYEQYF. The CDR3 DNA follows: TGTGCCAGTAGACGGACTAGCGCACCCTACGAGCAGTACTTC.

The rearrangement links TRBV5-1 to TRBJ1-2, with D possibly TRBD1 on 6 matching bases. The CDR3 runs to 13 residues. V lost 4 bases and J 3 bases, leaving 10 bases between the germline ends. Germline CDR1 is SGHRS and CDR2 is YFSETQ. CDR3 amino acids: CASSLRGDYGYTF. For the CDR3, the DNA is TGCGCCAGCAGCCTCAGGGGAGACTATGGCTACACCTTC.

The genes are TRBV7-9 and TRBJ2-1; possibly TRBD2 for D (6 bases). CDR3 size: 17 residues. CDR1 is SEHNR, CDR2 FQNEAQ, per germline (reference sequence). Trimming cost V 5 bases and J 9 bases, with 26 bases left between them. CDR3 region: CASSRGTQGGFSVEQFF. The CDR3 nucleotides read TGTGCCAGCAGCCGGGGGACCCAGGGAGGATTCTCTGTTGAGCAGTTCTTC.

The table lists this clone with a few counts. The CDR3 is CASSPPLSGETQYF. The CDR3 nucleotides are TGTGCCAGCAGTCCCCCGCTATCAGGGGAGACCCAGTACTTC. The chain joins TRBV2 to TRBJ2-5; D may be TRBD1 (5 bases). V was clipped by 5 bases and J by 5 bases, with 15 bases between them. The germline V gene encodes CDR1 SNHLY and CDR2 FYNNEI. The CDR3 length is 14 residues.

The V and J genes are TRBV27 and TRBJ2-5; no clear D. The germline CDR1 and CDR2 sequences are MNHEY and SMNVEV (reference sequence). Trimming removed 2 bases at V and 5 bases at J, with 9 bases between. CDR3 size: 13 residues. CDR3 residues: CASSLGWRETQYF. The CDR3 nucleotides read TGTGCCAGCAGTTTAGGATGGCGGGAGACCCAGTACTTC.

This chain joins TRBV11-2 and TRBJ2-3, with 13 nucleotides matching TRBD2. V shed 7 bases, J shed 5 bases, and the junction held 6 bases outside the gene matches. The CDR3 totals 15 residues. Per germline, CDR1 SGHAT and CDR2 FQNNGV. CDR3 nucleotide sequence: TGTGCCAGCACCCTACTAGCGGGAGGGAAAGATACGCAGTATTTT. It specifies CASTLLAGGKDTQYF.

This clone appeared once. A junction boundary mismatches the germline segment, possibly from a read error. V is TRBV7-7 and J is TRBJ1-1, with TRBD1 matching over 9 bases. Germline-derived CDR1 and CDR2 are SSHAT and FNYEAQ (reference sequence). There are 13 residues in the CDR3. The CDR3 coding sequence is TGTGCTAGCAGCCGGGACAGGGCCGCTGAAGCTTTCTTT. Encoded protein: CASSRDRAAEAFF.

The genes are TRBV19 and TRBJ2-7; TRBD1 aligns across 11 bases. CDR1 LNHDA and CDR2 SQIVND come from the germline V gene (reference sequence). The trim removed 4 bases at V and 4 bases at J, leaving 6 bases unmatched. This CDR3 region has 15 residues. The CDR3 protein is CASSRMDRGLYEQYF. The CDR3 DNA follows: TGTGCCAGTAGTAGAATGGACAGGGGGCTGTACGAGCAGTACTTC.

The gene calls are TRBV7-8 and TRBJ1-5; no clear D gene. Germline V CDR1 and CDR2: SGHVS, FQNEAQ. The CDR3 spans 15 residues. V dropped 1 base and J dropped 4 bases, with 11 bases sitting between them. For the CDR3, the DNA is TGTGCCAGCAGCTTAGGGGGTGGACTTAATCAGCCCCAGCATTTT. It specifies CASSLGGGLNQPQHF.

In DNA, the CDR3 is TGTGCCAGCAGTTTTGTGCGGGAGGGGCGCAATGAGCAGTTCTTC. It encodes CASSFVREGRNEQFF. This sequence joins TRBV27 and TRBJ2-1, with 9 positions matching TRBD2. This CDR3 has 15 amino acids. The germline V gene has CDR1 MNHEY and CDR2 SMNVEV (reference sequence). V shed 3 bases, J shed 6 bases, and the junction held 6 bases outside the gene matches.

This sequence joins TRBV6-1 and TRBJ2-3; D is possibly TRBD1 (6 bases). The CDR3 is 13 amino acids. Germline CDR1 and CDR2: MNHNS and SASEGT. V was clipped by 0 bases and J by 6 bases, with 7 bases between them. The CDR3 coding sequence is TGTGCCAGCAGTGAAGCCCAGGGGGATACGCAGTATTTT. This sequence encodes CASSEAQGDTQYF.

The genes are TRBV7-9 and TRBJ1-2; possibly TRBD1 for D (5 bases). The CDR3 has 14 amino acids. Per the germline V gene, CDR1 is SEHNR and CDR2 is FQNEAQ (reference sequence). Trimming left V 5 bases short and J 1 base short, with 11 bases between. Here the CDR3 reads CASSQDTINYGYTF. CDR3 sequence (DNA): TGTGCCAGCAGCCAGGACACGATTAACTATGGCTACACCTTC.

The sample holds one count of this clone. CDR3 protein: CASSPPYLEKGKYF. CDR3 DNA sequence: TGTGCCAGCAGCCCACCGTATCTAGAAAAAGGAAAGTACTTC. The genes are TRBV7-9 and TRBJ2-7; the D is unclear. This CDR3 spans 14 amino acids. V lost 5 bases to trimming and J lost 11 bases, with 22 bases between them. Germline V gives CDR1 SEHNR, CDR2 FQNEAQ (reference sequence). The full variable domain, completed using reference TRBV7-9 and TRBJ2-7, is DTGVSQNPRHKITKRGQNVTFRCDPISEHNRLYWYRQTLGQGPEFLTYFQNEAQLEKSRLLSDRFSAERPKGSFSTLEIQRTEQGDSAMYLCASSPPYLEKGKYFGPGTRLTVT.

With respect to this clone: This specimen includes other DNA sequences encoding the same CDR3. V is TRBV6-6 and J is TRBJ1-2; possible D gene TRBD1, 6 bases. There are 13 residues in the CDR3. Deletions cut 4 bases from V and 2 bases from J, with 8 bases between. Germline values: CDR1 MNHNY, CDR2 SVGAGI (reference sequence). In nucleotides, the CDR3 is TGTGCCAGCAGTTCACAGGGAAACTATGGCTACACCTTC. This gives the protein CASSSQGNYGYTF.

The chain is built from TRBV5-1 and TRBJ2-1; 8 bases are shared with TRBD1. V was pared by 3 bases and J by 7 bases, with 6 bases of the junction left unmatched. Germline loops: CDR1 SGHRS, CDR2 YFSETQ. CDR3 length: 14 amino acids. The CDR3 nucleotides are TGCGCCAGCAGCTCCTGGACAGGGAAAAATGAGCAGTTCTTC. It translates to CASSSWTGKNEQFF.

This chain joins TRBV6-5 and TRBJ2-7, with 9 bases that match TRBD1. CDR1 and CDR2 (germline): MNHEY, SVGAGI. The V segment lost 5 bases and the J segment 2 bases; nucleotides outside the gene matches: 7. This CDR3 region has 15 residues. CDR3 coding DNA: TGTGCCAGCAGTGGCTCGGGACAGGGTACCTACGAGCAGTACTTC. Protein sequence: CASSGSGQGTYEQYF.

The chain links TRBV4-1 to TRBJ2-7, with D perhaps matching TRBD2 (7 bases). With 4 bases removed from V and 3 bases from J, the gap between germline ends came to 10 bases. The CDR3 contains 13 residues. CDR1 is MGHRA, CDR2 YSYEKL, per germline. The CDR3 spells CASSPGGSYEQYF. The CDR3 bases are TGCGCCAGCAGCCCGGGGGGCAGCTACGAGCAGTACTTC.

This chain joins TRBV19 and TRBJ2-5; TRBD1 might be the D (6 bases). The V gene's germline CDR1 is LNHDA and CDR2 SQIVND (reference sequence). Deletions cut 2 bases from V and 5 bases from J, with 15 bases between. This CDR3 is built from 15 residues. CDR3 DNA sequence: TGTGCCAGTAGTATAACGGCTAGTGGGGGCGAGACCCAGTACTTC. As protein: CASSITASGGETQYF.

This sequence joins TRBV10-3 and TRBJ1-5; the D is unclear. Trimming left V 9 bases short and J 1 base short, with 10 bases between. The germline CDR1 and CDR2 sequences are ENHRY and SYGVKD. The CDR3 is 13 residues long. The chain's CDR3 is CAIRDLSNQPQHF. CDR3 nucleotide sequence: TGTGCCATTCGGGATCTAAGCAATCAGCCCCAGCATTTT.

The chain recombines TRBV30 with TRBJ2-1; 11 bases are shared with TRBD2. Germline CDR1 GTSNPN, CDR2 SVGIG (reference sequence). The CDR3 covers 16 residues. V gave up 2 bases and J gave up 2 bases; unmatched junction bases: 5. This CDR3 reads CAWSLTSGTTYNEQFF. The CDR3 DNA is TGTGCCTGGAGTTTGACTAGCGGGACTACCTACAATGAGCAGTTCTTC.

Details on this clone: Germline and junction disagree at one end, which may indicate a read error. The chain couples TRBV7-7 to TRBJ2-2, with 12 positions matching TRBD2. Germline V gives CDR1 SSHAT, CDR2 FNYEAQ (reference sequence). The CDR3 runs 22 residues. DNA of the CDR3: TGTGCTAGCAGCTTAGAGTTGGGGGCGCAGCACCCGACTAGCGGGAGAACCGGGGAGCTGTTTTTT. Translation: CASSLELGAQHPTSGRTGELFF.

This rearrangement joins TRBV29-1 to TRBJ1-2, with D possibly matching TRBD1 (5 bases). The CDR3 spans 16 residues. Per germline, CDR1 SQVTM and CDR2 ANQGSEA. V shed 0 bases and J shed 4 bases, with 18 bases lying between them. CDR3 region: CSVEDKQPRAPYGYTF. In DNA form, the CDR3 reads TGCAGCGTTGAAGATAAGCAACCCAGGGCACCCTATGGCTACACCTTC.

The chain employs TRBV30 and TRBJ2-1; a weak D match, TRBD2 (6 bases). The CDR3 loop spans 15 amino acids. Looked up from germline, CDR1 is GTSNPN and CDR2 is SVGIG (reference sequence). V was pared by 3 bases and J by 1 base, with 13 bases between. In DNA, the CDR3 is TGTGCCTGGAGGGAAGCGGGCGTATCCTACAATGAGCAGTTCTTC. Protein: CAWREAGVSYNEQFF.

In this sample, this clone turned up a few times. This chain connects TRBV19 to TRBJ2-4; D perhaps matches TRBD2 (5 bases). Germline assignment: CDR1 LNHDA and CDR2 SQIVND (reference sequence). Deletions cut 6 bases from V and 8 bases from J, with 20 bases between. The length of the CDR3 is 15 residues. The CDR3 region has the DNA TGTGCCAGTAGGATCATTAGCTCCGCCGGGGACATTCAGTACTTC. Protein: CASRIISSAGDIQYF.

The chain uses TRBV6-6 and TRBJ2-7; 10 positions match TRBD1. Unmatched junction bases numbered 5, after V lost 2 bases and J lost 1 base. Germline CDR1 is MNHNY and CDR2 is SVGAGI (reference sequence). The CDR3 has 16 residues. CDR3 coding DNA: TGTGCCAGCAGTTACAGCGGGGACAGGGGTTCCTACGAGCAGTACTTC. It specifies CASSYSGDRGSYEQYF.

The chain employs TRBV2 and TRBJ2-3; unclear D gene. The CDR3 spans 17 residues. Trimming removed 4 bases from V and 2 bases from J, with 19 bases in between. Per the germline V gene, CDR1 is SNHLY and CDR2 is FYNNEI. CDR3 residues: CASSARDLAPLTDTQYF. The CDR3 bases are TGTGCCAGCAGTGCCCGAGATTTAGCCCCCCTCACAGATACGCAGTATTTT. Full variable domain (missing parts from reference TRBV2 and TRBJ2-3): EPEVTQTPSHQVTQMGQEVILRCVPISNHLYFYWYRQILGQKVEFLVSFYNNEISEKSEIFDDQFSVERPDGSNFTLKIRSTKLEDSAMYFCASSARDLAPLTDTQYFGPGTRLTVL.

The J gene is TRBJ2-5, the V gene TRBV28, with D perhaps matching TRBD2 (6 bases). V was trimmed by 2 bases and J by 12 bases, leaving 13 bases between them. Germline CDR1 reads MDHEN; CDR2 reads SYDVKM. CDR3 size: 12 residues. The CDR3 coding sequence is TGTGCCAGCAGTTTAGATGAGACTAGAAAGTACTTC. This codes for CASSLDETRKYF.

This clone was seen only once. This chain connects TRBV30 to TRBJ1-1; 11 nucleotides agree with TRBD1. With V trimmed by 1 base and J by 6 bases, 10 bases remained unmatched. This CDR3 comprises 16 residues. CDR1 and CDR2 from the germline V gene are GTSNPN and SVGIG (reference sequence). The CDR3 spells CAWSDWTGGNFPEAFF. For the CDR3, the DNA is TGTGCCTGGAGTGACTGGACAGGGGGCAATTTCCCTGAAGCTTTCTTT.